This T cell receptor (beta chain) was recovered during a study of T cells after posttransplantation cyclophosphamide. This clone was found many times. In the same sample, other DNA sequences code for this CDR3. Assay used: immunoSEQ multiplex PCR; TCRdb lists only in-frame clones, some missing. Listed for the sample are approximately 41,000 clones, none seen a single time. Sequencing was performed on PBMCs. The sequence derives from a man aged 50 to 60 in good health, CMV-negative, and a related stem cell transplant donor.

CDR3 loop: CASSLVSGGSTDTQYF. DNA for the CDR3: TGTGCCAGCAGCTTGGTGAGCGGGGGGAGCACAGATACGCAGTATTTT. J is TRBJ2-3 and V is TRBV5-6, with 9 bases identical to TRBD2. Germline V CDR1 and CDR2: SGHDT, YYEEEE. The CDR3 extends over 16 amino acids. Trimming took 0 bases from V and 0 from J; bases not matched to a gene: 2. Supplemented by reference TRBV5-6 and TRBJ2-3, the full variable domain reads DAGVTQSPTHLIKTRGQQVTLRCSPKSGHDTVSWYQQALGQGPQFIFQYYEEEERQRGNFPDRFSGHQFPNYSSELNVNALLLGDSALYLCASSLVSGGSTDTQYFGPGTRLTVL.